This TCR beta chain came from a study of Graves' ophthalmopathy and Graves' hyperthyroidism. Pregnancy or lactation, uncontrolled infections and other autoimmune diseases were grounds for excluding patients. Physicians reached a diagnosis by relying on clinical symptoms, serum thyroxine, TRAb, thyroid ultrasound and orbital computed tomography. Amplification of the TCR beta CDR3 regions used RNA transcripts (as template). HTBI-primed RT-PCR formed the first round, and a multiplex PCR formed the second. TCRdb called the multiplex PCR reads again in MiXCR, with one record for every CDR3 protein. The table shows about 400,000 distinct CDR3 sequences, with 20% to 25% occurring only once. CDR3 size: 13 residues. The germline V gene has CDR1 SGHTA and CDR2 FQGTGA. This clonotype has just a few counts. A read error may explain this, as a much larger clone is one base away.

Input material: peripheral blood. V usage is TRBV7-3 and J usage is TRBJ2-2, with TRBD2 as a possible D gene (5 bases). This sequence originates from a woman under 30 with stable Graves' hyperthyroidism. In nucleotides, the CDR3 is TGTGCCAGCAGCTTTCCAGGCACCGGGGAGCTGTGTTTT. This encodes CASSFPGTGELCF.